These 25 T cell receptor beta chains share one sample of origin, sequenced in a study of identical twins. Each CDR3 protein is one row after TCRdb ran MiXCR on the 5' RACE reads. The profile shows 640,000 or so distinct CDR3 sequences, around 6% of them singletons. Sequenced material: naive T cells sorted from blood. The receptors originated from a man aged 18 to 29 in good health.

Only a few counts were recorded for this clonotype. The rearrangement uses TRBV15 and TRBJ1-5; 8 nucleotides line up with TRBD1. The ends lost 5 bases at V and 7 bases at J; junction bases unmatched: 7. Germline V gives CDR1 LNHNV, CDR2 YYDKDF (reference sequence). The CDR3 is 14 amino acids. DNA for the CDR3: TGTGCCACCAGCGGCACAGGGGGTATCCAGCCCCAGCATTTT. Its translation: CATSGTGGIQPQHF.

This clonotype was seen only a few times. The chain uses TRBV12-3 or TRBV12-4 and TRBJ1-5; no reliable D call. Trimming removed 7 bases at V and 0 bases at J, with 10 bases between. CDR3 length: 14 residues. The CDR3 bases are TGTGCCAGCACCACTGGGGATAGCAATCAGCCCCAGCATTTT. As protein: CASTTGDSNQPQHF.

This clonotype was seen a few times. This chain joins TRBV19 and TRBJ2-3; 7 bases are shared with TRBD2. Germline V gene data show CDR1 as LNHDA and CDR2 as SQIVND (reference sequence). This CDR3 has 14 residues. Trimming took 6 bases from V and 9 from J; bases not matched to a gene: 12. As DNA, the CDR3 is TGTGCCAGTAGCCTCACAGCGGGATCTTTAACGCAGTATTTT. Protein sequence: CASSLTAGSLTQYF.

This clonotype appeared many times. This chain links TRBV7-2 with TRBJ2-3, with a weak D call TRBD2 (5 bases). Germline CDR1 reads SGHTA; CDR2 reads FQGNSA. The CDR3 sequence is 14 residues long. V lost 8 bases and J 2 bases, leaving 14 bases between the germline ends. CDR3 protein: CASGITRDTDTQYF. In nucleotides, the CDR3 is TGTGCCAGCGGTATAACTCGGGACACAGATACGCAGTATTTT.

This clonotype appeared many times. The J gene is TRBJ2-7, the V gene TRBV20-1; no definite D call. The germline gives CDR1 DFQATT, CDR2 SNEGSKA (reference sequence). The CDR3 length is 14 residues. The germline V and J ends were trimmed by 3 bases and 4 bases, with 16 bases remaining between them. The CDR3 reads CSASLPGSLYEQYF. Here the CDR3 DNA reads TGCAGTGCTAGCCTTCCGGGTTCGTTGTACGAGCAGTACTTC.

The chain is built from TRBV7-9 and TRBJ2-5, with no clear D. Germline CDR1 SEHNR, CDR2 FQNEAQ (reference sequence). The V gene lost 1 base and the J gene lost 0 bases, with 9 bases spanning the gap. The CDR3 has 15 residues. CDR3 residues: CASSLEALYQETQYF. DNA for the CDR3: TGTGCCAGCAGCTTAGAGGCCCTGTACCAAGAGACCCAGTACTTC.

There are a few counts of this clonotype. The gene calls are TRBV12-3 or TRBV12-4 and TRBJ2-7; 8 bases are shared with TRBD1. Trimming at V came to 4 bases and at J to 6 bases, leaving 5 bases not matched to a gene. The CDR3 is 13 residues long. DNA of the CDR3: TGTGCCAGCAGTTCCCAACAGGGGGGCGAGCAGTACTTC. Translating it yields CASSSQQGGEQYF.

This clonotype has just a few counts. The chain carries TRBV11-2 and TRBJ2-5; 10 nucleotides align to TRBD1. The V and J ends lost 3 bases and 5 bases, in that order; junction bases with no gene match: 6. This CDR3 is 15 amino acids long. Germline CDR1 is SGHAT and CDR2 is FQNNGV. The CDR3 reads CASSFIMGQGETQYF. CDR3 nucleotides: TGTGCCAGCAGCTTTATTATGGGACAGGGGGAGACCCAGTACTTC.

For the CDR3, the DNA is TGTGCCAGCAGCCAAGATCGGGGGACTAGCGGCAATGAGCAGTTCTTC. Its translation: CASSQDRGTSGNEQFF. V and J are TRBV3-1 and TRBJ2-1, with 11 bases fitting TRBD2. With 0 bases clipped from V and 6 bases from J, the junction kept 4 bases outside the gene matches. Germline CDR1 is LGHDT and CDR2 is YNNKEL (reference sequence). The CDR3 is made up of 16 amino acids.

This clonotype appeared many times. The junction departs from germline at one end; a sequencing error may be responsible. This chain uses TRBV29-1 with TRBJ1-1; D uncertain. The CDR3 sequence is 8 residues long. Germline assignment: CDR1 SQVTM and CDR2 ANQGSEA. The CDR3 reads CSVEEEDF. The CDR3 DNA reads TGCAGCGTTGAAGAGGAGGATTTT.

This clonotype was observed at least ten times. V usage is TRBV20-1 and J usage is TRBJ2-5; no firm D call. Trimming left V 6 bases short and J 5 bases short, with 10 bases between. In germline, CDR1 is DFQATT, CDR2 SNEGSKA (reference sequence). The CDR3 is 11 residues long. CDR3 region: CSAGSGETQYF. CDR3 nucleotide sequence: TGCAGTGCGGGCTCCGGGGAGACCCAGTACTTC.

There are many counts of this clonotype. The chain combines TRBV12-3 or TRBV12-4 with TRBJ2-2; 7 nucleotides align to TRBD2. V shed 5 bases and J 8 bases; nucleotides not matched to a gene: 14. The CDR3 consists of 16 residues. CDR3: CASSPGGAGPPGELFF. The CDR3, as DNA: TGTGCCAGCAGTCCTGGTGGAGCGGGGCCCCCAGGGGAGCTGTTTTTT.

At least ten counts were recorded for this clonotype. This chain connects TRBV6-1 to TRBJ2-1; TRBD2 agrees at 15 bases. CDR1 is MNHNS, CDR2 SASEGT, per germline. The J segment lost 5 bases and the V segment lost 5 bases, leaving 7 bases of the junction unmatched. The CDR3 loop spans 17 amino acids. This CDR3 reads CASSTWTSGRDNNEQFF. CDR3 nucleotides: TGTGCCAGCAGTACCTGGACTAGCGGGAGGGACAACAATGAGCAGTTCTTC.

Many counts were recorded for this clonotype. The chain uses TRBV27 and TRBJ2-1; possibly TRBD1 or TRBD2 for D (5 bases each). The CDR3 has 13 amino acids. V dropped 4 bases and J dropped 8 bases, with 12 bases sitting between them. Germline CDR1 is MNHEY and CDR2 is SMNVEV (reference sequence). The CDR3 reads CASSWDRPYEQFF. Written as DNA, the CDR3 is TGTGCCAGCAGTTGGGACCGTCCTTATGAGCAGTTCTTC.

This clonotype occurred many times. The J gene is TRBJ2-1, the V gene TRBV5-1; 7 bases fit TRBD1. This CDR3 contains 17 residues. The V gene end was trimmed by 0 bases and the J gene end by 1 base; junction bases not matched to a gene: 7. CDR1 and CDR2 (germline): SGHRS, YFSETQ. The CDR3 loop is CASSLDRGPPSYNEQFF. CDR3 DNA: TGCGCCAGCAGCTTGGACAGGGGCCCCCCTTCCTACAATGAGCAGTTCTTC. Full variable domain (rest looked up from reference TRBV5-1 and TRBJ2-1): KAGVTQTPRYLIKTRGQQVTLSCSPISGHRSVSWYQQTPGQGLQFLFEYFSETQRNKGNFPGRFSGRQFSNSRSEMNVSTLELGDSALYLCASSLDRGPPSYNEQFFGPGTRLTVL.

This clonotype was observed a handful of times. The chain uses TRBV3-1 and TRBJ1-6; unclear D gene. The CDR3 loop spans 12 amino acids. Germline values: CDR1 LGHDT, CDR2 YNNKEL (reference sequence). V shed 5 bases and J shed 9 bases, with 8 bases lying between them. CDR3 nucleotides: TGTGCCAGCAGCGAAGGGCGTTCACCCCTCCACTTT. This encodes CASSEGRSPLHF.

The gene calls are TRBV12-3 or TRBV12-4 and TRBJ2-1; 10 bases fit TRBD2. CDR3 length equals 16 residues. V was pared by 6 bases and J by 9 bases, with 14 bases of the junction left unmatched. CDR3 residues: CASSVRGLAPYGEQFF. The DNA of the CDR3 is TGTGCCAGCAGCGTACGGGGACTAGCGCCTTATGGTGAGCAGTTCTTC.

The table lists this clonotype with a few counts. The gene calls are TRBV20-1 and TRBJ1-2; D may be TRBD1 (5 bases). CDR1 and CDR2 from the germline V gene are DFQATT and SNEGSKA (reference sequence). The CDR3 runs to 14 residues. V gave up 5 bases and J gave up 5 bases, with 18 bases separating them. This chain's CDR3 is CSADRDLLFYGYTF. CDR3 DNA sequence: TGCAGTGCTGACCGGGACCTACTATTTTATGGCTACACCTTC.

This clonotype was recorded many times. The rearrangement joins TRBV12-3 or TRBV12-4 to TRBJ2-1, with 11 positions matching TRBD2. V shed 2 bases, J shed 9 bases, and the junction held 6 bases outside the gene matches. This CDR3 spans 15 amino acids. The CDR3: CASSLMLAGGGEQFF. Here the CDR3 DNA reads TGTGCCAGCAGTTTAATGCTAGCGGGAGGAGGTGAGCAGTTCTTC.

In this sample, this clonotype turned up a few times. The chain is built from TRBV2 and TRBJ2-1; the match to TRBD2 covers 8 bases. The CDR3 is made up of 18 amino acids. Trimming took 5 bases from V and 2 from J; bases not matched to a gene: 14. Germline CDR1 and CDR2: SNHLY and FYNNEI. Here the CDR3 reads CASSLPTRTSPTYNEQFF. The CDR3 nucleotides are TGTGCCAGCAGTCTCCCCACAAGGACTAGCCCCACCTACAATGAGCAGTTCTTC.

The chain uses TRBV7-6 and TRBJ1-3, with D unresolved. The CDR3 has 12 residues. V was pared by 5 bases and J by 3 bases, with 5 bases between. The germline gives CDR1 SGHVS, CDR2 FNYEAQ. This CDR3 reads CASSVFGNTIYF. In DNA form, the CDR3 reads TGTGCCAGCAGCGTATTTGGAAACACCATATATTTT.

This clonotype was counted many times. This chain joins TRBV5-1 and TRBJ2-7, with 8 bases identical to TRBD1. The CDR3 spans 16 residues. From germline, CDR1 is SGHRS and CDR2 YFSETQ. Trimming took 0 bases from V and 1 from J; bases not matched to a gene: 6. The CDR3 sequence: CASSLGTGPGSYEQYV. The DNA of the CDR3 is TGCGCCAGCAGCTTGGGGACAGGGCCCGGGTCCTACGAGCAGTACGTC.

This clonotype has only a few counts. This chain uses TRBV7-3 with TRBJ2-3; D tentatively reads TRBD1 or TRBD2 (6 bases each). V was trimmed by 1 base and J by 2 bases, leaving 19 bases between them. Germline V gene data show CDR1 as SGHTA and CDR2 as FQGTGA. The CDR3 spans 18 residues. The CDR3 DNA sequence: TGTGCCAGCAGCTTAAGTCCCCTGGGGGGCGGGAACACAGATACGCAGTATTTT. Amino acids: CASSLSPLGGGNTDTQYF.

This clonotype was counted a few times. As the CDR3 is not closed by the conserved phenylalanine or tryptophan, this likely results from a read error. The chain recombines TRBV29-1 with TRBJ1-1; the match to TRBD1 covers 7 bases. The CDR3 is 15 amino acids. V lost 8 bases and J lost 0; bases outside the gene matches: 12. Per the germline V gene, CDR1 is SQVTM and CDR2 is ANQGSEA. CDR3 residues: CSSSPGQNMNTEAFC. The CDR3 coding sequence is TGCAGCTCATCCCCGGGACAGAATATGAACACTGAAGCTTTCTGT.

This clonotype has a handful of counts. V usage is TRBV10-3 and J usage is TRBJ2-5; D is unresolved. CDR3 length: 15 amino acids. Germline V CDR1 and CDR2: ENHRY, SYGVKD. Trimming pared 0 bases from V and 4 bases from J, leaving 12 bases between. CDR3 coding DNA: TGTGCCATCAGTGAGTCGTCCCTGGGTGGAGAGACCCAGTACTTC. As protein: CAISESSLGGETQYF.